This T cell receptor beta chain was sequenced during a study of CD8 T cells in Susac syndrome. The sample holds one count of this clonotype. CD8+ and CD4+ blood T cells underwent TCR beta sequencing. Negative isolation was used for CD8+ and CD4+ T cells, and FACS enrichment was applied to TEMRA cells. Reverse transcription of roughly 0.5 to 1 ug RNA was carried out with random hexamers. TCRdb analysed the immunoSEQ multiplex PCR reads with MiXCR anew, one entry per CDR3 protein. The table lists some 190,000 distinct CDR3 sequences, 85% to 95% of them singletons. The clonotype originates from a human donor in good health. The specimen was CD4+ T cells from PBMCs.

Written as DNA, the CDR3 is TGTGCCAGCAGTTCAGTTTCGAGAAGCGGGGGCACAGATACGCAGTATTTT. Residues: CASSSVSRSGGTDTQYF. This chain links TRBV27 with TRBJ2-3, with 7 bases fitting TRBD2. Germline CDR1 and CDR2: MNHEY and SMNVEV (reference sequence). CDR3 length: 17 residues. After removal of 4 bases from V and 1 base from J, the junction contained 11 bases not matched to a gene.